The 5 T cell receptor beta chains presented below share a single source sample, sequenced in a study of T cell repertoires in cytomegalovirus infection. MiXCR, run by TCRdb on the reads, gives a single entry per CDR3 protein. The profile covers some 200,000 distinct CDR3 sequences, with 9.5% appearing a single time and about 4.6% taken by the ten largest. Sequenced input: PBMCs. The receptors shown here come from a human donor in good health (CMV status not recorded). Some clones in this sample may be carry-over from other donors' samples.

This clonotype has a count of ten or more. The rearrangement uses TRBV6-2 or TRBV6-3 and TRBJ1-1; 8 nucleotides match TRBD1. In germline, CDR1 is MNHEY, CDR2 SVGEGT. Germline trimming cut 2 bases from V and 0 bases from J; bases unmatched to any gene: 8. The length of the CDR3 is 17 residues. CDR3 nucleotides: TGTGCCAGCAGTTACGGACAGGGAACGGGTATGAACACTGAAGCTTTCTTT. Its translation is CASSYGQGTGMNTEAFF.

CDR3 in DNA: TGTGCCATCAGTGAGTCACCGATCCAAGAGACCCAGTACTTC. It specifies CAISESPIQETQYF. The chain joins TRBV10-3 to TRBJ2-5; D call uncertain. Germline CDR1 and CDR2: ENHRY and SYGVKD. V lost 0 bases, J lost 1 base, and 6 bases lay in between. The length of the CDR3 is 14 residues.

The rearrangement links TRBV28 to TRBJ2-7; 11 nucleotides line up with TRBD2. Germline CDR1 reads MDHEN; CDR2 reads SYDVKM. V lost 7 bases, J lost 4 bases, and 12 bases stayed unmatched. This CDR3 is built from 16 residues. In DNA form, the CDR3 reads TGTGCCAGCACCATGGGGGGGGCTAGCGGGAGGTACGAGCAGTACTTC. Translating gives CASTMGGASGRYEQYF.

There are a few counts of this clonotype. This chain connects TRBV7-9 to TRBJ2-3; D is undetermined. Germline CDR1 reads SEHNR; CDR2 reads FQNEAQ (reference sequence). The CDR3 contains 12 residues. V lost 4 bases, J lost 6 bases, and 8 bases lay in between. Here the CDR3 DNA reads TGTGCCAGCAGCTCCAACCCCGATACGCAGTATTTT. This encodes CASSSNPDTQYF.

In its sample, this clonotype was seen many times. The rearrangement links TRBV20-1 to TRBJ1-4; the D gene is possibly TRBD1 (5 bases). This CDR3 contains 14 residues. The ends were cut back, 6 bases at V and 0 bases at J, with 11 bases in the middle. Germline V CDR1 and CDR2: DFQATT, SNEGSKA (reference sequence). CDR3 sequence reads: CSAFDRATNEKLFF. Written as DNA, the CDR3 is TGCAGTGCCTTCGACAGAGCAACTAATGAAAAACTGTTTTTT.